The rows below give T cell receptor beta chains drawn from one sample of a study of blood T cell repertoires in COVID-19. Clones were sequenced by immunoSEQ multiplex PCR, and TCRdb holds only the in-frame ones, with some missing. This sample carries about 83,000 clones, about 86% of them seen once, and the ten largest clones take 22%. The source material was peripheral blood. These receptors all come from a woman at least 80 years old in a cohort sampled during active or convalescent COVID-19. Both conserved end residues are part of each CDR3. The D gene is left open where the match is weak. Clone size is given for some rows only: seen once, a few or many times, or a class if the clone is expanded.

V: TRBV7-3; J: TRBJ1-1; size: .; D: TRBD1; CDR3: CASSPQGAATEAFF; DNA: TGTGCCAGCAGCCCACAGGGGGCTGCCACTGAAGCTTTCTTT
V: TRBV7-3; J: TRBJ2-1; size: .; D: TRBD1; CDR3: CASSQGQGAWNEQFF; DNA: TGTGCCAGCAGCCAGGGACAGGGGGCTTGGAATGAGCAGTTCTTC
V: TRBV19; J: TRBJ2-1; size: .; D: TRBD1; CDR3: CASSPTGVYNEQFF; DNA: TGTGCCAGTAGTCCGACAGGGGTATACAATGAGCAGTTCTTC
V: TRBV28; J: TRBJ2-7; size: .; D: TRBD1; CDR3: CASSFIGQGAYEQYF; DNA: TGTGCCAGCAGTTTCATCGGCCAGGGGGCCTACGAGCAGTACTTC
V: TRBV3-1/TRBV3-2; J: TRBJ1-2; size: few; D: TRBD1; CDR3: CASSQGDRGRGYTF; DNA: TGTGCCAGCAGCCAAGGGGACAGGGGTCGGGGCTACACCTTC
V: TRBV30; J: TRBJ1-4; size: .; D: .; CDR3: CAWSGTTNEKLFF; DNA: TGTGCCTGGAGTGGTACAACTAATGAAAAACTGTTTTTT
V: TRBV10-3; J: TRBJ2-1; size: .; D: .; CDR3: CAISPSEHNEQFF; DNA: TGTGCCATCAGCCCCTCCGAGCACAATGAGCAGTTCTTC
V: TRBV7-6; J: TRBJ1-3; size: .; D: TRBD1; CDR3: CASSAPGQGVGDRNTIYF; DNA: TGTGCCAGCAGCGCACCGGGACAGGGGGTTGGGGACCGAAACACCATATATTTT
V: TRBV5-6; J: TRBJ1-4; size: .; D: TRBD1; CDR3: CASSFRTGINEKLFF; DNA: TGTGCCAGCAGCTTCCGGACAGGGATTAATGAAAAACTGTTTTTT
V: TRBV12-3/TRBV12-4; J: TRBJ1-2; size: .; D: .; CDR3: CASNTEKNYGYTF; DNA: TGTGCCAGCAACACAGAGAAGAACTATGGCTACACCTTC
V: TRBV30; J: TRBJ2-5; size: .; D: TRBD2; CDR3: CAWGSGRETQYF; DNA: TGTGCCTGGGGAAGCGGGAGAGAGACCCAGTACTTC
V: TRBV4-2; J: TRBJ1-4; size: .; D: .; CDR3: CASSPYGGDREKLFF; DNA: TGTGCCAGCAGCCCCTATGGAGGAGACCGTGAAAAACTGTTTTTT